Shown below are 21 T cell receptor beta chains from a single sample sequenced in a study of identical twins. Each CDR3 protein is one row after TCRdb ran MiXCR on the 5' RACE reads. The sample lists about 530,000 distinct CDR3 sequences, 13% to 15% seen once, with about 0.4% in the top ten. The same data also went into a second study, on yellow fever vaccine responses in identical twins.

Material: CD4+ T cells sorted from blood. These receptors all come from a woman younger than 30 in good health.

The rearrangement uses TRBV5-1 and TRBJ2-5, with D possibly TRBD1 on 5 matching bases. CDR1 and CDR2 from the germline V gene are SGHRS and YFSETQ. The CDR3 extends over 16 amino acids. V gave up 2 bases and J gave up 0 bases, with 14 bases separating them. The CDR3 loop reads CASSFGPAGYQETQYF. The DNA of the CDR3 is TGCGCCAGCAGCTTCGGACCTGCAGGGTACCAAGAGACCCAGTACTTC.

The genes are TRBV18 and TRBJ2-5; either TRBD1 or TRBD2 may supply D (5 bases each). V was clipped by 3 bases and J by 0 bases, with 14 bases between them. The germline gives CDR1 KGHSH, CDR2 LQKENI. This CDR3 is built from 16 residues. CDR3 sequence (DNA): TGTGCCAGCTCACCGGGGGAAGTCCCGTACCAAGAGACCCAGTACTTC. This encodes CASSPGEVPYQETQYF.

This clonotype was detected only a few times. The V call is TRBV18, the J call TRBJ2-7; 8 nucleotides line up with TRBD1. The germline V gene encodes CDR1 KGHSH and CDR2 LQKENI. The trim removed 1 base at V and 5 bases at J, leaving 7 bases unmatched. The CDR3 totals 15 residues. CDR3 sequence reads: CASSPQASGGHEQYV. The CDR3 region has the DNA TGTGCCAGCTCACCACAGGCGTCAGGGGGCCACGAGCAGTACGTC.

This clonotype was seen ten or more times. CDR3 residues: CASSQEARGNEQFF. The CDR3 DNA reads as TGTGCCAGCAGCCAAGAGGCTAGAGGCAATGAGCAGTTCTTC. The chain uses TRBV3-1 and TRBJ2-1; D is undetermined. The CDR3 length is 14 residues. CDR1 and CDR2 from the germline V gene are LGHDT and YNNKEL (reference sequence). V was cut by 0 bases and J by 6 bases, with 9 bases left in between.

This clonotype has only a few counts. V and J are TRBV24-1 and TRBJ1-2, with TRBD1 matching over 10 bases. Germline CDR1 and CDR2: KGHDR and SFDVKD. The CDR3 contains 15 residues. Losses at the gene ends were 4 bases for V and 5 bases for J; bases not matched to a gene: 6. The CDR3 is CATSERDRGGYGYTF. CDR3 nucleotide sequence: TGTGCCACCAGTGAACGGGACAGGGGCGGGTATGGCTACACCTTC.

CDR3 coding DNA: TGTGCCAGCAGAAGCAGGATTGGGGCTGCCCCCAATCAGCCCCAGCATTTT. This encodes CASRSRIGAAPNQPQHF. The chain has TRBV6-1 and TRBJ1-5; perhaps TRBD1 as D (5 bases). Germline V gene sequence: CDR1 MNHNS, CDR2 SASEGT. The CDR3 has 17 residues. V lost 6 bases and J lost 3, with 21 bases in between.

The CDR3, as DNA: TGTGCCAGCAGTTACTTTCTGGCCACTCCAGATACGCAGTATTTT. Protein product: CASSYFLATPDTQYF. The genes are TRBV6-2 or TRBV6-3 and TRBJ2-3; no reliable D call. This CDR3 region has 15 residues. Germline V gives CDR1 MNHEY, CDR2 SVGEGT. Trimming stripped 1 base from V and 4 bases from J, with 12 bases between.

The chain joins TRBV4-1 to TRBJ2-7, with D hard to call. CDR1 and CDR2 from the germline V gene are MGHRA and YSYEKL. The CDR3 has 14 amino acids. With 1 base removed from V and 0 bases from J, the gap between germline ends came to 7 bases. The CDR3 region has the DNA TGCGCCAGCAGCCAAGCAGCGAACTCCTACGAGCAGTACTTC. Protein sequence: CASSQAANSYEQYF.

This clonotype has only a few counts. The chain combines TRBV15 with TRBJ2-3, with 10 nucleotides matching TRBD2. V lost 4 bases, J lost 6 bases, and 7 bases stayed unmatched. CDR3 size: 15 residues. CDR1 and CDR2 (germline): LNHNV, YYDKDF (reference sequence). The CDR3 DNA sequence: TGTGCCACCAGCAAGATAGCGGGGGGCTGGGATACGCAGTATTTT. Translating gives CATSKIAGGWDTQYF.

CDR3 region: CSVDWRGRGVYEQFF. In nucleotides, the CDR3 is TGCAGCGTTGACTGGCGGGGCCGCGGTGTCTATGAGCAGTTCTTC. The chain links TRBV29-1 to TRBJ2-1, with D possibly being TRBD2 (6 bases). Trimming removed 3 bases from V and 8 bases from J, with 20 bases in between. The germline CDR1 and CDR2 sequences are SQVTM and ANQGSEA. The CDR3 extends over 15 amino acids.

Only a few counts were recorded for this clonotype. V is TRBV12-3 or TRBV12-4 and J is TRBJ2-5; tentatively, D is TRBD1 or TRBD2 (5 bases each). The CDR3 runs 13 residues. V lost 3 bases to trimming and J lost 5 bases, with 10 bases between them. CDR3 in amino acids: CASSFGGSETQYF. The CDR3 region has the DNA TGTGCCAGCAGTTTTGGGGGTAGTGAGACCCAGTACTTC.

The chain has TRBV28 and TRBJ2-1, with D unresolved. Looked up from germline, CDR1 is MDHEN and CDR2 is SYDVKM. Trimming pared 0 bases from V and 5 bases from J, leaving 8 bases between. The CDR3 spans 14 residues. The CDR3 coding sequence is TGTGCCAGCAGTTTATGGGTAGATAACAATGAGCAGTTCTTC. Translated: CASSLWVDNNEQFF.

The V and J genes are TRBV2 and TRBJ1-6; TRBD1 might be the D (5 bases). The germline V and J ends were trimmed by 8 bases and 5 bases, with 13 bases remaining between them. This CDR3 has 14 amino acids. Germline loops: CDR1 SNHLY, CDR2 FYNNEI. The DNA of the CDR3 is TGTGCCAGCGCGTCGTCGACAGATAATTCACCCCTCCACTTT. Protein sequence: CASASSTDNSPLHF.

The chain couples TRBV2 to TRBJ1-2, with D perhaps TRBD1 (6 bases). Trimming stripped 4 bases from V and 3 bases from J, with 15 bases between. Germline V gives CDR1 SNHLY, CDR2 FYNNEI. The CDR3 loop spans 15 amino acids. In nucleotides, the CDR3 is TGTGCCAGCAGTGCCAGCCGGGACAACGACTATGGCTACACCTTC. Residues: CASSASRDNDYGYTF.

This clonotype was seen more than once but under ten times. The CDR3 region is CASTGQGASQPQHF. The CDR3 bases are TGTGCCAGCACGGGACAGGGGGCGTCGCAGCCCCAGCATTTT. The V call is TRBV6-1, the J call TRBJ1-5, with TRBD1 identical over 12 bases. V was clipped by 7 bases and J by 7 bases; unmatched bases: 5. The CDR3 extends over 14 amino acids. Per germline, CDR1 MNHNS and CDR2 SASEGT.

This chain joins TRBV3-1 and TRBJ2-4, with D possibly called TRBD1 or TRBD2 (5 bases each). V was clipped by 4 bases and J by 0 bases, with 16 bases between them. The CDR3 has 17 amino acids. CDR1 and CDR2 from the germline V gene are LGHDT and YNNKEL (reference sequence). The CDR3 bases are TGTGCCAGCAGCCCCATGAGAGGGACCCTAGCCAAAAACATTCAGTACTTC. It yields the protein CASSPMRGTLAKNIQYF.

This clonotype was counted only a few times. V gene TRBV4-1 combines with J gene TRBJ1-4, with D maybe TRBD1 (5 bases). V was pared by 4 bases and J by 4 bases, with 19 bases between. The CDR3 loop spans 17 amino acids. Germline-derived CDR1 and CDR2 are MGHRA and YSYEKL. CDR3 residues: CASSRGVQQQGNEKLFF. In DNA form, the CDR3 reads TGCGCCAGCAGCCGGGGTGTTCAACAGCAGGGTAATGAAAAACTGTTTTTT.

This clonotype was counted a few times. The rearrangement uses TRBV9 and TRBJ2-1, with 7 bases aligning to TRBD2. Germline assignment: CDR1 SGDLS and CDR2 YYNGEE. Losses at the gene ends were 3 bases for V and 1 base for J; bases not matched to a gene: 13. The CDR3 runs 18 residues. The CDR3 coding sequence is TGTGCCAGCAGCGATAAGGGACGACTAGCTAAATCCTACAATGAGCAGTTCTTC. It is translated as CASSDKGRLAKSYNEQFF. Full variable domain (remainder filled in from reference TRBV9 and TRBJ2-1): DSGVTQTPKHLITATGQRVTLRCSPRSGDLSVYWYQQSLDQGLQFLIQYYNGEERAKGNILERFSAQQFPDLHSELNLSSLELGDSALYFCASSDKGRLAKSYNEQFFGPGTRLTVL.

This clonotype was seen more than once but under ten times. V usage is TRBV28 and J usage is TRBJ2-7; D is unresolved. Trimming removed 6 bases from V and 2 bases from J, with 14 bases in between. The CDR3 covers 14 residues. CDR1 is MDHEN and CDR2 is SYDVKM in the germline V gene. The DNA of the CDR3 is TGTGCCAGCAGCGTCAAATACTCGACCTACGAGCAGTACTTC. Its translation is CASSVKYSTYEQYF.

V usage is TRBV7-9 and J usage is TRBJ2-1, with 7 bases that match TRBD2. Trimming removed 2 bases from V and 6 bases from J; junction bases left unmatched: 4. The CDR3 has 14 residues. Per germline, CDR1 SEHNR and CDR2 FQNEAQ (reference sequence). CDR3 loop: CASSLPLAANEQFF. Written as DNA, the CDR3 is TGTGCCAGCAGCTTACCCCTAGCGGCCAATGAGCAGTTCTTC.

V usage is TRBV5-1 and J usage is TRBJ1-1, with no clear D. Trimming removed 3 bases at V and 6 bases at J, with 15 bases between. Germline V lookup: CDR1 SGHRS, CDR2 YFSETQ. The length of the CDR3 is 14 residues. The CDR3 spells CASSSPGRYAEAFF. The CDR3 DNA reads TGCGCCAGCAGCTCCCCGGGCCGATACGCTGAAGCTTTCTTT.